This T cell receptor (beta chain) was sequenced during a study of regulatory T cells in long-lasting Graves disease. With iRepertoire HTBI primers and Arm-PCR of CDR3 regions, TCR beta libraries were built. TCRdb processed the multiplex PCR reads anew with MiXCR; each CDR3 protein has one entry. The table lists roughly 700,000 distinct CDR3 sequences, roughly 30% of them singletons, with about two fifths in the top ten. Time point noted: persistent/refractory GD, antithyroid drugs over 5 years with positive TRAb. Generation of the TCR library employed RNA extracted from PBMCs. This clonotype was found a few times. Its antigen is not known. At one end the junction does not follow the germline gene, possibly because of a read error. Germline CDR1 is SGHRS and CDR2 is YFSETQ. CDR3 size: 15 residues. Study-level findings and limits: Persistent patients shared more public clonotypes (roughly 2,800) than new patients (approximately 1,000).

Sequenced here: peripheral blood mononuclear cells (PBMCs), sampled when the disease was refractory, from a patient treated with antithyroid drugs. The source is a female donor with Graves disease. The chain is built from TRBV5-1 and TRBJ2-2; unclear D gene. For the CDR3, the DNA is TGCGCCAGCAGATTGGGTTACGGTAACACCGGGGAGCTGTTTTTT. It encodes CASRLGYGNTGELFF.